These 31 T cell receptor beta chains were sequenced from one sample in a study of shared T cell receptors in the human thymus. Assay: immunoSEQ multiplex PCR; the TCRdb copy retains only in-frame clones and omits some. In the table there are about 730,000 clones, 80% to 90% of which are singletons. These records were also assigned to another study, of human thymus T cells.

Specimen: thymocytes. The receptors here all came from a girl less than two years old with a congenital heart defect.

V and J are TRBV11-2 and TRBJ2-7; D might be TRBD2 (5 bases). Trimming took 5 bases from V and 2 from J, leaving 19 bases between them. Germline CDR1 SGHAT, CDR2 FQNNGV. The CDR3 loop spans 16 amino acids. CDR3 sequence reads: CASSTRGLVNTYEQYF. CDR3 nucleotides: TGTGCCAGCAGCACTCGCGGACTCGTGAATACCTACGAGCAGTACTTC.

This chain joins TRBV5-3 and TRBJ2-2; tentative D call: TRBD1 (6 bases). TRBV5-3 belongs to the ORF category, with a function that is uncertain. This CDR3 comprises 16 residues. V was pared by 1 base and J by 2 bases, with 12 bases between. Here the CDR3 DNA reads TGTGCCAGAAGCTTGTGGACAGAGGCTAACACCGGGGAGCTGTTTTTT. The encoded protein is CARSLWTEANTGELFF.

The genes are TRBV14 and TRBJ1-2; 7 bases fit TRBD1. The V gene end was trimmed by 1 base and the J gene end by 6 bases; junction bases not matched to a gene: 17. Germline CDR1 SGHDN, CDR2 FVKESK. CDR3 length: 18 amino acids. This chain's CDR3 is CASSQGGVSEDREDGYTF. For the CDR3, the DNA is TGTGCCAGCAGCCAAGGTGGAGTTTCCGAAGACAGGGAGGATGGCTACACCTTC.

This clone was observed a handful of times. This chain links TRBV14 with TRBJ1-1; D is possibly TRBD1 (5 bases). The V gene's germline CDR1 is SGHDN and CDR2 FVKESK. The CDR3 has 13 amino acids. Trimming removed 8 bases from V and 1 base from J, with 11 bases in between. The CDR3 reads CASSWGGNTEAFF. CDR3 bases: TGTGCCAGCTCATGGGGGGGGAACACTGAAGCTTTCTTT.

V usage is TRBV28 and J usage is TRBJ1-4, with a tentative D call TRBD1 (5 bases). The CDR3 sequence is 12 residues long. V lost 10 bases and J 4 bases, leaving 10 bases between the germline ends. Germline V lookup: CDR1 MDHEN, CDR2 SYDVKM. DNA for the CDR3: TGTGCCACGACAGACCATAATGAAAAACTGTTTTTT. Protein: CATTDHNEKLFF.

The V call is TRBV14, the J call TRBJ2-7, with 12 bases matching TRBD1. V lost 0 bases, J lost 7 bases, and 10 bases stayed unmatched. Germline V gene lookup returns CDR1 SGHDN and CDR2 FVKESK. The CDR3 consists of 17 residues. The CDR3: CASSQDYPGTGGGEQYF. The DNA for the CDR3 is TGTGCCAGCAGCCAAGATTATCCAGGGACAGGGGGCGGAGAGCAGTACTTC. Full variable domain (remainder filled in from reference TRBV14 and TRBJ2-7): EAGVTQFPSHSVIEKGQTVTLRCDPISGHDNLYWYRRVMGKEIKFLLHFVKESKQDESGMPNNRFLAERTGGTYSTLKVQPAELEDSGVYFCASSQDYPGTGGGEQYFGPGTRLTVT.

The rearrangement uses TRBV19 and TRBJ1-3; 9 positions agree with TRBD1. J gave up 7 bases and V 5 bases, and 15 bases lay outside the gene matches. The V gene's germline CDR1 is LNHDA and CDR2 SQIVND (reference sequence). The CDR3 is 17 amino acids. CDR3 coding DNA: TGTGCCAGTAGTTTCCACAGGGGGCCAGTCACCCGGAACACCATATATTTT. It specifies CASSFHRGPVTRNTIYF.

The rearrangement uses TRBV5-5 and TRBJ2-1; D is unclear. The V and J ends lost 0 bases and 5 bases respectively, with 12 bases between them. Per germline, CDR1 SGHKS and CDR2 YYEKEE (reference sequence). This CDR3 comprises 15 residues. CDR3 in DNA: TGTGCCAGCAGCTTGGCCTCAGACTTCAACAATGAGCAGTTCTTC. It specifies CASSLASDFNNEQFF.

The V call is TRBV19, the J call TRBJ2-7, with 10 bases identical to TRBD1. Germline lookup yields CDR1 LNHDA and CDR2 SQIVND (reference sequence). This CDR3 has 16 amino acids. V shed 8 bases and J 2 bases; nucleotides not matched to a gene: 12. CDR3 loop: CASHPAGTGVAYEQYF. The CDR3 DNA reads as TGTGCCAGTCACCCCGCCGGGACAGGGGTCGCCTACGAGCAGTACTTC.

The chain recombines TRBV2 with TRBJ1-5; 9 bases are shared with TRBD1. CDR1 is SNHLY and CDR2 is FYNNEI in the germline V gene. V was pared by 8 bases and J by 9 bases, with 8 bases of the junction left unmatched. This CDR3 contains 13 residues. The DNA for the CDR3 is TGTGCCAGCGCTACAGGGGGCTATTGGCCCCAGCATTTT. This translates into CASATGGYWPQHF.

The chain carries TRBV29-1 and TRBJ2-3, with a tentative D call TRBD2 (6 bases). The CDR3 sequence is 12 residues long. The ends were cut back, 0 bases at V and 6 bases at J, with 7 bases in the middle. Per germline, CDR1 SQVTM and CDR2 ANQGSEA. In DNA form, the CDR3 reads TGCAGCGTTGAAGATGGGGGGGATACGCAGTATTTT. It yields the protein CSVEDGGDTQYF.

This chain uses TRBV4-2 with TRBJ1-2; tentatively, D is TRBD1 (6 bases). Deletions cut 2 bases from V and 4 bases from J, with 23 bases between. The CDR3 sequence is 18 residues long. Germline V lookup: CDR1 LGHNA, CDR2 YNFKEQ. The CDR3 DNA is TGTGCCAGCAGCCAACCAAACCTACCGAGGGGGAAAGGCTATGGCTACACCTTC. Amino acid sequence: CASSQPNLPRGKGYGYTF.

The J gene is TRBJ2-7, the V gene TRBV6-1; possible D gene TRBD2, 6 bases. The CDR3 runs 13 residues. The V end was cut by 4 bases, the J end by 7 bases, with 14 bases between. CDR1 and CDR2 from the germline V gene are MNHNS and SASEGT. The CDR3 DNA reads TGTGCCAGCAGTGGGGCTAGCGCAAGGGAGCAGTACTTC. Residues: CASSGASAREQYF.

The chain has TRBV9 and TRBJ2-2; 9 bases match TRBD1. V shed 0 bases and J 5 bases; nucleotides not matched to a gene: 8. Germline V gene sequence: CDR1 SGDLS, CDR2 YYNGEE. The CDR3 is 17 residues long. In DNA form, the CDR3 reads TGTGCCAGCAGCGTAGGGCCCATGACAGGGGGAACCGGGGAGCTGTTTTTT. Amino acid sequence: CASSVGPMTGGTGELFF.

This chain joins TRBV19 and TRBJ1-2; TRBD1 matches 10 bases. The CDR3 totals 16 residues. CDR1 and CDR2 (germline): LNHDA, SQIVND (reference sequence). Losses at the gene ends were 10 bases for V and 8 bases for J; bases not matched to a gene: 19. CDR3 in DNA: TGTGCCACCGAGTATGGGACAGGGGCCTCTATGGGGGGCTACACCTTC. It is translated as CATEYGTGASMGGYTF.

The V and J genes are TRBV11-2 and TRBJ2-1, with TRBD2 matching 7 bases. V shed 0 bases and J 4 bases; nucleotides not matched to a gene: 3. CDR1 is SGHAT, CDR2 FQNNGV, per germline. The CDR3 is 15 residues long. Here the CDR3 reads CASSLDQGGYNEQFF. In DNA, the CDR3 is TGTGCCAGCAGCTTAGACCAGGGAGGGTACAATGAGCAGTTCTTC. Variable domain in full (rest from reference TRBV11-2 and TRBJ2-1): EAGVAQSPRYKIIEKRQSVAFWCNPISGHATLYWYQQILGQGPKLLIQFQNNGVVDDSQLPKDRFSAERLKGVDSTLKIQPAKLEDSAVYLCASSLDQGGYNEQFFGPGTRLTVL.

The rearrangement links TRBV29-1 to TRBJ1-4; D unresolved. Germline-derived CDR1 and CDR2 are SQVTM and ANQGSEA. The CDR3 contains 12 residues. The germline V and J ends were trimmed by 6 bases and 7 bases, with 12 bases remaining between them. The CDR3 protein is CSVDSGSEKLFF. For the CDR3, the DNA is TGCAGCGTCGACTCCGGAAGTGAAAAACTGTTTTTT.

V is TRBV28 and J is TRBJ1-2; 7 nucleotides line up with TRBD1. V shed 7 bases, J shed 6 bases, and the junction held 11 bases outside the gene matches. The germline V gene encodes CDR1 MDHEN and CDR2 SYDVKM. This CDR3 comprises 14 residues. This CDR3 reads CASNRDSGPDGYTF. The CDR3 DNA is TGTGCCAGCAACAGGGACAGTGGACCCGATGGCTACACCTTC.

The table lists this clone with a count of one. This chain links TRBV30 with TRBJ2-1; 15 bases line up with TRBD2. The germline V gene has CDR1 GTSNPN and CDR2 SVGIG (reference sequence). Trimming cost V 4 bases and J 7 bases; bases outside gene matches: 14. This CDR3 region has 18 residues. The CDR3 DNA reads as TGTGCCTGGATATCGGGACTAGCGGGGGGTTTTGATCAGAATGAGCAGTTCTTC. Its translation: CAWISGLAGGFDQNEQFF. Complete variable domain (other parts from reference TRBV30 and TRBJ2-1): SQTIHQWPATLVQPVGSPLSLECTVEGTSNPNLYWYRQAAGRGLQLLFYSVGIGQISSEVPQNLSASRPQDRQFILSSKKLLLSDSGFYLCAWISGLAGGFDQNEQFFGPGTRLTVL.

The CDR3 DNA reads TGTGCCAGCAGGAAGGGACAGCCCTATGGCTACACCTTC. Amino acids: CASRKGQPYGYTF. This chain joins TRBV27 and TRBJ1-2, with TRBD1 matching over 7 bases. V lost 6 bases, J lost 4 bases, and 5 bases stayed unmatched. The CDR3 length is 13 residues. Germline-derived CDR1 and CDR2 are MNHEY and SMNVEV (reference sequence).

The chain uses TRBV2 and TRBJ1-4; TRBD1 agrees at 9 bases. CDR1 and CDR2 (germline): SNHLY, FYNNEI. There are 15 residues in the CDR3. V shed 8 bases, J shed 4 bases, and the junction held 8 bases outside the gene matches. The CDR3 here is CASCGDRAYNEKLFF. CDR3 DNA: TGTGCCAGCTGCGGGGACAGGGCGTATAATGAAAAACTGTTTTTT.

The chain combines TRBV19 with TRBJ2-5; D gene ambiguous. Germline loops: CDR1 LNHDA, CDR2 SQIVND (reference sequence). Trimming took off 3 bases at V and 1 base at J, with 15 bases between the two ends. The length of the CDR3 is 16 residues. The CDR3 loop reads CASSIFFQAVQETQYF. As DNA, the CDR3 is TGTGCCAGTAGTATCTTCTTCCAGGCAGTCCAAGAGACCCAGTACTTC. Looking up the rest from reference TRBV19 and TRBJ2-5 gives the full variable domain: DGGITQSPKYLFRKEGQNVTLSCEQNLNHDAMYWYRQDPGQGLRLIYYSQIVNDFQKGDIAEGYSVSREKKESFPLTVTSAQKNPTAFYLCASSIFFQAVQETQYFGPGTRLLVL.

V gene TRBV2 combines with J gene TRBJ2-3; 7 positions match TRBD1. This CDR3 contains 15 residues. Germline V lookup: CDR1 SNHLY, CDR2 FYNNEI. V shed 3 bases and J 2 bases; nucleotides not matched to a gene: 5. The DNA for the CDR3 is TGTGCCAGCAGTGATAGGACAGGACACACAGATACGCAGTATTTT. As protein: CASSDRTGHTDTQYF. The whole variable domain, remainder taken from reference TRBV2 and TRBJ2-3, is EPEVTQTPSHQVTQMGQEVILRCVPISNHLYFYWYRQILGQKVEFLVSFYNNEISEKSEIFDDQFSVERPDGSNFTLKIRSTKLEDSAMYFCASSDRTGHTDTQYFGPGTRLTVL.

This chain links TRBV28 with TRBJ2-4; D might be TRBD2 (6 bases). The CDR3 covers 16 residues. The germline gives CDR1 MDHEN, CDR2 SYDVKM. V was pared by 8 bases and J by 2 bases, with 19 bases between. The CDR3 spells CASRRGRPLSKNIQYF. As DNA, the CDR3 is TGTGCCAGCCGACGAGGGAGGCCGCTTTCCAAAAACATTCAGTACTTC.

The gene calls are TRBV4-3 and TRBJ2-4; TRBD2 matches at 12 bases. In germline, CDR1 is LGHNA, CDR2 YSLEER. This CDR3 region has 20 residues. With 0 bases clipped from V and 8 bases from J, the junction kept 17 bases outside the gene matches. CDR3 DNA sequence: TGCGCCAGCAGCCAAGATAGGGAAACTAGCGGGGGGACGAAGGCTGACATTCAGTACTTC. This translates into CASSQDRETSGGTKADIQYF.

This chain's CDR3 is CATQYGETQYF. The CDR3 nucleotides are TGTGCCACCCAATACGGGGAGACCCAGTACTTC. This chain joins TRBV19 and TRBJ2-5, with unresolved D. V lost 10 bases to trimming and J lost 5 bases, with 11 bases between them. Germline V gives CDR1 LNHDA, CDR2 SQIVND (reference sequence). The CDR3 is 11 amino acids. The full variable domain, in which reference TRBV19 and TRBJ2-5 provide the parts outside the CDR3, is DGGITQSPKYLFRKEGQNVTLSCEQNLNHDAMYWYRQDPGQGLRLIYYSQIVNDFQKGDIAEGYSVSREKKESFPLTVTSAQKNPTAFYLCATQYGETQYFGPGTRLLVL.

This rearrangement joins TRBV25-1 to TRBJ1-6; 8 bases are a match to TRBD1. Germline CDR1 MGHDK, CDR2 SYGVNS. V lost 4 bases to trimming and J lost 5 bases; unmatched junction nucleotides: 7. This CDR3 contains 16 residues. CDR3 DNA sequence: TGTGCCAGCAGTGGTGGGACAGGTGGCCATAATTCACCCCTCCACTTT. Translated: CASSGGTGGHNSPLHF.

The chain links TRBV6-6 to TRBJ2-7; TRBD1 aligns across 9 bases. The V segment lost 5 bases and the J segment 3 bases; nucleotides outside the gene matches: 11. Germline CDR1 reads MNHNY; CDR2 reads SVGAGI (reference sequence). CDR3 length: 16 amino acids. The CDR3 is CASSRRRQGDYYEQYF. The CDR3 nucleotides read TGTGCCAGCAGTCGGAGGCGACAGGGGGACTACTACGAGCAGTACTTC.

The chain carries TRBV15 and TRBJ1-5; D perhaps matches TRBD1 (5 bases). From germline, CDR1 is LNHNV and CDR2 YYDKDF (reference sequence). V was clipped by 0 bases and J by 4 bases, with 22 bases between them. The CDR3 length is 19 residues. In nucleotides, the CDR3 is TGTGCCACCAGCAGAGATCCTTACCCCGGGACTCTAGGGAATCAGCCCCAGCATTTT. This codes for CATSRDPYPGTLGNQPQHF. The variable domain in full, completed from reference TRBV15 and TRBJ1-5, reads DAMVIQNPRYQVTQFGKPVTLSCSQTLNHNVMYWYQQKSSQAPKLLFHYYDKDFNNEADTPDNFQSRRPNTSFCFLDIRSPGLGDTAMYLCATSRDPYPGTLGNQPQHFGDGTRLSIL.

This clone occurred once. The V gene is TRBV5-5, the J gene TRBJ1-1; weak D call: TRBD1 (6 bases). The ends were cut back, 6 bases at V and 0 bases at J, with 12 bases in the middle. The CDR3 has 14 residues. CDR1 and CDR2 from the germline V gene are SGHKS and YYEKEE (reference sequence). The CDR3 here is CASTWTEVNTEAFF. The CDR3 DNA sequence: TGTGCCAGCACCTGGACAGAGGTGAACACTGAAGCTTTCTTT.

For the CDR3, the DNA is TGTGCCAGCAGCTTAGGCTCGGGACAGGACGTACCCTCTGGAAACACCATATATTTT. Protein sequence: CASSLGSGQDVPSGNTIYF. The chain combines TRBV7-2 with TRBJ1-3, with 8 nucleotides matching TRBD1. Trimming removed 1 base from V and 0 bases from J; junction bases left unmatched: 11. The germline V gene encodes CDR1 SGHTA and CDR2 FQGNSA. This CDR3 is built from 19 residues. Complete variable domain (other parts from reference TRBV7-2 and TRBJ1-3): GAGVSQSPSNKVTEKGKDVELRCDPISGHTALYWYRQSLGQGLEFLIYFQGNSAPDKSGLPSDRFSAERTGGSVSTLTIQRTQQEDSAVYLCASSLGSGQDVPSGNTIYFGEGSWLTVV.